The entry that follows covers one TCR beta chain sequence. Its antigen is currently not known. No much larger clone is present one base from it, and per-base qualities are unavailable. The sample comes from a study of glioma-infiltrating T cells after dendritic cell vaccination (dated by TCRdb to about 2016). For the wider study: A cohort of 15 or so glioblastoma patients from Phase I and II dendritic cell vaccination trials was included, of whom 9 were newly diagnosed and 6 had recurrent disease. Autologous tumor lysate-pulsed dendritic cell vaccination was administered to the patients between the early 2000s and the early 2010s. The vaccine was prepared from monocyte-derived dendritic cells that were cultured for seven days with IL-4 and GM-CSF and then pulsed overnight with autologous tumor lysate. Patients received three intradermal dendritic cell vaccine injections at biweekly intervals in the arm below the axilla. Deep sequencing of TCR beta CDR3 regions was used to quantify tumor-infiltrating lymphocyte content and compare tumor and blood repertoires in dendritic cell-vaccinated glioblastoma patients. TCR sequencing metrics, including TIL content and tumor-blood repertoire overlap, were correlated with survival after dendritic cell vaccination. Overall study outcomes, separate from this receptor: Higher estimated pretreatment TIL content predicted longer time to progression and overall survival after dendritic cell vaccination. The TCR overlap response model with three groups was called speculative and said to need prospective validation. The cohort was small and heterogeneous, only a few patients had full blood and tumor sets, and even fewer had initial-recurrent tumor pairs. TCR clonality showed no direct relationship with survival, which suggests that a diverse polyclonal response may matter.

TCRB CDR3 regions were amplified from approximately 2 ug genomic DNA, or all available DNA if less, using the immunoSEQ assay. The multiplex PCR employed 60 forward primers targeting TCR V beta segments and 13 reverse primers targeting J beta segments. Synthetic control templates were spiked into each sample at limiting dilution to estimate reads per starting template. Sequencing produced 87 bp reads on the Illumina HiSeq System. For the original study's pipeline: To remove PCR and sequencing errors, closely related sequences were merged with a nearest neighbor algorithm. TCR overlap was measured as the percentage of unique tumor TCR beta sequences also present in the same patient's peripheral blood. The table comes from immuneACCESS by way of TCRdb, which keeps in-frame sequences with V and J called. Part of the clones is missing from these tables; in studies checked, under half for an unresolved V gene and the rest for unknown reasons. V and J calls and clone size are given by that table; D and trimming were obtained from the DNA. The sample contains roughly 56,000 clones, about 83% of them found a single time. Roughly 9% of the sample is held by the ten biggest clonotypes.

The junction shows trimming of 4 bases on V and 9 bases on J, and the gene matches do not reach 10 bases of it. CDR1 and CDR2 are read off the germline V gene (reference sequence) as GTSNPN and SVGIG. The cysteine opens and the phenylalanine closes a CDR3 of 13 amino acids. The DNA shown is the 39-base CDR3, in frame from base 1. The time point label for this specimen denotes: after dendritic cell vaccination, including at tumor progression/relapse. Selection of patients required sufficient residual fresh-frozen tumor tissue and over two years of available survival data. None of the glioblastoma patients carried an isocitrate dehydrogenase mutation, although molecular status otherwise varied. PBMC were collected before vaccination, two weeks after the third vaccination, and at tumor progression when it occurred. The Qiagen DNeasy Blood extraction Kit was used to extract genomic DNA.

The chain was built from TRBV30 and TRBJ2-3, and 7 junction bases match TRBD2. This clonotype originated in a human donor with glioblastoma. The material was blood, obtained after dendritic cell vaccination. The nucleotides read TGTGCCTGGACCCAACCTGGGAGGGGAACGCAGTATTTT. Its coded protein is CAWTQPGRGTQYF.